This T cell receptor beta chain was documented in a study of blood T cell repertoires in COVID-19. Study-level background: The samples span acute and convalescent COVID-19 from the United States, Italy and Spain. The cDNA or gDNA used as material had been derived from T cells, B-cell-depleted T cells, or PBMCs.

The CDR3 is 15 residues long. The V and J ends lost 8 bases and 8 bases, in that order; junction bases with no gene match: 13. CDR1 and CDR2 (germline): MGHRA, YSYEKL. Original processing methods: Reference gene primer amplification in the assay estimated nucleated cell counts. Generated by immunoSEQ multiplex PCR, the TCRdb table keeps only in-frame clones and is missing some. The V and J calls and clone size come from that table; D and trimming were worked out from the DNA. This sample has about 69,000 clones, with nearly 90% found just once. This chain links TRBV4-1 with TRBJ2-1; 9 nucleotides align to TRBD2. The sample taken for sequencing was peripheral blood. The receptor's source is a man aged 45 to 65 with acute or convalescent COVID-19. The CDR3 DNA is TGCGCCAGCGGGCGGTTAAGCGGGAGGAGGTATGAGCAGTTCTTC. The encoded protein is CASGRLSGRRYEQFF.